The 32 T cell receptor beta chains below all came from one sample that was sequenced in a study of blood T cell repertoires in COVID-19. Sequenced by immunoSEQ multiplex PCR; TCRdb stores in-frame clones only, minus some. The sample lists about 44,000 clones; approximately 90% were seen once. The sequenced material came from peripheral blood. The receptors here all came from a woman of 80 years or more in a cohort sampled during active or convalescent COVID-19.

This clone showed up just a few times. V and J are TRBV5-6 and TRBJ1-2; D not certain. The CDR3 runs 15 residues. The V end lost 4 bases, the J end lost 4 bases, and 17 bases lay between the germline ends. Germline V lookup: CDR1 SGHDT, CDR2 YYEEEE. DNA for the CDR3: TGTGCCAGCAGCCCCCGACTCAACAATCCCTATGGCTACACCTTC. It is translated as CASSPRLNNPYGYTF.

The chain links TRBV3-1 (or the pseudogene TRBV3-2) to TRBJ1-3; D is uncertain. CDR3 length: 14 amino acids. V was cut by 4 bases and J by 0 bases, with 7 bases left in between. Germline values: CDR1 LGHDT, CDR2 YNNKEL (reference sequence). The CDR3 spells CASSPAASGNTIYF. In DNA, the CDR3 is TGTGCCAGCAGCCCCGCGGCCTCTGGAAACACCATATATTTT.

V is TRBV7-2 and J is TRBJ1-3; no firm D call. The CDR3 length is 16 residues. Trimming took 1 base from V and 0 from J, leaving 10 bases between them. In germline, CDR1 is SGHTA, CDR2 FQGNSA. The CDR3 sequence: CASSLVTGASGNTIYF. CDR3 DNA: TGTGCCAGCAGCTTAGTGACGGGTGCCTCTGGAAACACCATATATTTT.

The V and J genes are TRBV24-1 and TRBJ1-4, with 9 bases that match TRBD1. The V gene end was trimmed by 5 bases and the J gene end by 8 bases; junction bases not matched to a gene: 5. The CDR3 spans 14 residues. CDR1 is KGHDR, CDR2 SFDVKD, per germline. In DNA form, the CDR3 reads TGTGCCACCAGTGCGGGACAGGGAAGAGAAAAACTGTTTTTT. Amino acids: CATSAGQGREKLFF.

The chain combines TRBV14 with TRBJ1-2; D is possibly TRBD1 (6 bases). Germline-derived CDR1 and CDR2 are SGHDN and FVKESK. V dropped 4 bases and J dropped 7 bases, with 13 bases sitting between them. CDR3 length: 13 amino acids. The CDR3 DNA is TGTGCCAGCAGCCCTCCGGACAGAATTGGCTACACCTTC. It encodes CASSPPDRIGYTF.

This chain joins TRBV7-2 and TRBJ2-7; 7 bases map to TRBD2. Germline V gene lookup returns CDR1 SGHTA and CDR2 FQGNSA. Trimming took 0 bases from V and 5 from J; bases not matched to a gene: 4. This CDR3 comprises 14 residues. CDR3 bases: TGTGCCAGCAGCTTAGCGGGAGGGCCAGACGAGCAGTACTTC. The encoded protein is CASSLAGGPDEQYF. The full variable domain, in which reference TRBV7-2 and TRBJ2-7 provide the parts outside the CDR3, is GAGVSQSPSNKVTEKGKDVELRCDPISGHTALYWYRQSLGQGLEFLIYFQGNSAPDKSGLPSDRFSAERTGGSVSTLTIQRTQQEDSAVYLCASSLAGGPDEQYFGPGTRLTVT.

This sequence joins TRBV5-1 and TRBJ1-2, with D hard to call. Trimming took 4 bases from V and 8 from J, leaving 12 bases between them. Germline V lookup: CDR1 SGHRS, CDR2 YFSETQ. CDR3 size: 12 residues. Here the CDR3 reads CASSTVGRGYTF. CDR3 in DNA: TGCGCCAGCAGCACGGTCGGGAGAGGCTACACCTTC. Variable domain in full (rest from reference TRBV5-1 and TRBJ1-2): KAGVTQTPRYLIKTRGQQVTLSCSPISGHRSVSWYQQTPGQGLQFLFEYFSETQRNKGNFPGRFSGRQFSNSRSEMNVSTLELGDSALYLCASSTVGRGYTFGSGTRLTVV.

The genes are TRBV9 and TRBJ1-4, with TRBD1 identical over 12 bases. This CDR3 spans 14 amino acids. Germline CDR1 SGDLS, CDR2 YYNGEE. J was trimmed by 10 bases and V by 3 bases; bases with no gene match: 4. CDR3 DNA sequence: TGTGCCAGCAGCGGACCGGGACAGGGGGCAAAACTGTTTTTT. Translation gives CASSGPGQGAKLFF. Together with reference TRBV9 and TRBJ1-4, the CDR3 gives the full variable domain: DSGVTQTPKHLITATGQRVTLRCSPRSGDLSVYWYQQSLDQGLQFLIQYYNGEERAKGNILERFSAQQFPDLHSELNLSSLELGDSALYFCASSGPGQGAKLFFGSGTQLSVL.

This clone was observed once. This chain links TRBV3-1 (or the pseudogene TRBV3-2) with TRBJ2-5; TRBD2 agrees at 8 bases. V lost 0 bases and J lost 2; bases outside the gene matches: 11. This CDR3 has 18 residues. CDR1 and CDR2 from the germline V gene are LGHDT and YNNKEL (reference sequence). CDR3 DNA sequence: TGTGCCAGCAGCCAAGATTGGAGGCGGGGGGCAAGACAAGAGACCCAGTACTTC. The encoded protein is CASSQDWRRGARQETQYF.

This clone appeared a single time. The CDR3 here is CASNSLEASYNEQFF. CDR3 bases: TGTGCCAGCAACTCGCTCGAAGCTTCCTACAATGAGCAGTTCTTC. The chain carries TRBV7-9 and TRBJ2-1; no clear D gene. V dropped 7 bases and J dropped 1 base, with 14 bases sitting between them. This CDR3 has 15 amino acids. From germline, CDR1 is SEHNR and CDR2 FQNEAQ (reference sequence).

The rearrangement uses TRBV13 and TRBJ2-1; 8 bases line up with TRBD2. The V gene's germline CDR1 is PRHDT and CDR2 FYEKMQ (reference sequence). The J segment lost 6 bases and the V segment lost 1 base, leaving 5 bases of the junction unmatched. CDR3 size: 15 residues. CDR3 residues: CASSLETGGSNEQFF. CDR3 DNA sequence: TGTGCCAGCAGCTTAGAAACGGGGGGGTCCAATGAGCAGTTCTTC.

The gene calls are TRBV11-3 and TRBJ2-5; 9 bases agree with TRBD2. Germline values: CDR1 SGHNT, CDR2 YENEEA. This CDR3 is 15 amino acids long. Trimming removed 3 bases from V and 1 base from J; junction bases left unmatched: 3. This CDR3 reads CASSLGLAVQETQYF. CDR3 nucleotide sequence: TGTGCCAGCAGCTTGGGACTAGCTGTCCAAGAGACCCAGTACTTC.

J is TRBJ1-2 and V is TRBV19, with 9 bases that match TRBD1. The CDR3 is 15 amino acids. CDR1 LNHDA and CDR2 SQIVND come from the germline V gene (reference sequence). J was trimmed by 4 bases and V by 5 bases; bases with no gene match: 8. The CDR3 DNA is TGTGCCAGTAGTCAAGGACAGGGGCGGATCTATGGCTACACCTTC. This sequence encodes CASSQGQGRIYGYTF.

The chain recombines TRBV7-2 with TRBJ1-5; 10 nucleotides match TRBD1. This CDR3 has 15 residues. V gave up 1 base and J gave up 9 bases; unmatched junction bases: 6. Germline V lookup: CDR1 SGHTA, CDR2 FQGNSA. The CDR3 nucleotides read TGTGCCAGCAGCTTAGGACAGGGGGCCACGCTGCCCCAGCATTTT. Protein: CASSLGQGATLPQHF.

This clone has only one observation. The chain carries TRBV5-1 and TRBJ1-2; 7 bases agree with TRBD1. V lost 2 bases to trimming and J lost 8 bases; unmatched junction nucleotides: 6. The CDR3 extends over 13 amino acids. In germline, CDR1 is SGHRS, CDR2 YFSETQ. The DNA of the CDR3 is TGCGCCAGCAGCTTCGGGACAGCGAGAGGCTACACCTTC. Translated: CASSFGTARGYTF.

The rearrangement links TRBV7-9 to TRBJ2-5, with 8 bases aligning to TRBD2. The germline gives CDR1 SEHNR, CDR2 FQNEAQ (reference sequence). J gave up 9 bases and V 0 bases, and 6 bases lay outside the gene matches. The CDR3 length is 14 residues. In DNA form, the CDR3 reads TGTGCCAGCAGCTTAGCTGGTACGGGGGGGTCCCAGTACTTC. It specifies CASSLAGTGGSQYF.

This sequence joins TRBV11-3 and TRBJ1-4; perhaps TRBD1 as D (6 bases). This CDR3 comprises 14 residues. Germline V gene data show CDR1 as SGHNT and CDR2 as YENEEA. V was pared by 10 bases and J by 7 bases, with 19 bases between. The CDR3 spells CATKDSGRGEKLFF. The CDR3 DNA is TGTGCCACGAAGGACAGCGGCCGGGGTGAAAAACTGTTTTTT.

This chain connects TRBV18 to TRBJ2-7; D is unresolved. CDR3 length: 14 residues. From germline, CDR1 is KGHSH and CDR2 LQKENI. The V end lost 0 bases, the J end lost 1 base, and 7 bases lay between the germline ends. Here the CDR3 reads CASSPPGRSYEQYF. The CDR3 bases are TGTGCCAGCTCACCACCGGGCAGGTCCTACGAGCAGTACTTC.

This clone has just one count. The V gene is TRBV19, the J gene TRBJ2-3, with 10 nucleotides matching TRBD2. Germline loops: CDR1 LNHDA, CDR2 SQIVND (reference sequence). The CDR3 has 19 residues. With 0 bases clipped from V and 6 bases from J, the junction kept 15 bases outside the gene matches. The CDR3: CASSIDGRRSGGALDTQYF. The CDR3 DNA sequence: TGTGCCAGTAGTATAGATGGGAGGAGGAGCGGGGGGGCACTGGATACGCAGTATTTT.

The chain has TRBV9 and TRBJ1-5; D is possibly TRBD1 (6 bases). Germline CDR1 is SGDLS and CDR2 is YYNGEE. The CDR3 is 18 amino acids. Between the trimmed V and J ends, which lost 0 bases and 5 bases, there was a span of 21 bases. The CDR3 is CASSVGPSGTGTHQPQHF. CDR3 nucleotides: TGTGCCAGCAGCGTAGGCCCGTCCGGTACAGGGACCCATCAGCCCCAGCATTTT.

The table lists this clone with a few counts. The chain joins TRBV2 to TRBJ2-7; 15 bases map to TRBD2. Looked up from germline, CDR1 is SNHLY and CDR2 is FYNNEI. The V and J ends lost 6 bases and 5 bases, in that order; junction bases with no gene match: 8. The length of the CDR3 is 16 residues. The CDR3 bases are TGTGCCAGCAGGGGGACTAGCGGGAGGCCTGACCACGAGCAGTACTTC. This codes for CASRGTSGRPDHEQYF.

This clone has only a few counts. V usage is TRBV5-4 and J usage is TRBJ2-1; TRBD2 matches 9 bases. The germline CDR1 and CDR2 sequences are SGHNT and YYREEE (reference sequence). This CDR3 is 14 amino acids long. V was clipped by 10 bases and J by 7 bases; unmatched bases: 12. CDR3 residues: CAAASGVFRNEQFF. CDR3 coding DNA: TGTGCCGCCGCTAGCGGGGTGTTTCGGAATGAGCAGTTCTTC.

The J gene is TRBJ2-1, the V gene TRBV27; possible D gene TRBD1, 6 bases. The germline CDR1 and CDR2 sequences are MNHEY and SMNVEV (reference sequence). Trimming left V 5 bases short and J 0 bases short, with 11 bases between. The CDR3 is made up of 15 amino acids. For the CDR3, the DNA is TGTGCCAGCAGTCTAGACAGGAGCTCCTACAATGAGCAGTTCTTC. This translates into CASSLDRSSYNEQFF.

DNA of the CDR3: TGTGCCAGCCCCCCGGCCGACAGAAACTATGGCTACACCTTC. Its translation: CASPPADRNYGYTF. This chain links TRBV2 with TRBJ1-2, with a possible D match to TRBD1 (5 bases). The CDR3 loop spans 14 amino acids. Germline-derived CDR1 and CDR2 are SNHLY and FYNNEI. Deletions cut 8 bases from V and 2 bases from J, with 15 bases between.

This rearrangement joins TRBV5-1 to TRBJ2-3; D is perhaps TRBD1 (5 bases). The CDR3 runs to 16 residues. With 1 base removed from V and 6 bases from J, the gap between germline ends came to 18 bases. Germline assignment: CDR1 SGHRS and CDR2 YFSETQ. The CDR3: CASSLFGGRVADTQYF. CDR3 coding DNA: TGCGCCAGCAGCTTGTTTGGCGGCAGGGTGGCGGATACGCAGTATTTT.

This clone was recorded only once. The CDR3 here is CASSLGQRHSPLHF. The DNA of the CDR3 is TGTGCCAGCAGCCTGGGACAGCGGCATTCACCCCTCCACTTT. The chain joins TRBV7-8 to TRBJ1-6; 7 bases are a match to TRBD1. The J segment lost 8 bases and the V segment lost 5 bases, leaving 6 bases of the junction unmatched. Germline loops: CDR1 SGHVS, CDR2 FQNEAQ. This CDR3 has 14 amino acids.

The V call is TRBV6-6, the J call TRBJ1-4; 8 bases agree with TRBD1. This CDR3 is 15 amino acids long. Germline values: CDR1 MNHNY, CDR2 SVGAGI (reference sequence). With V trimmed by 2 bases and J by 7 bases, 6 bases remained unmatched. In DNA, the CDR3 is TGTGCCAGCAGTTACAGCAGGGGGCGAACTGAAAAACTGTTTTTT. Translation gives CASSYSRGRTEKLFF.

The chain combines TRBV7-2 with TRBJ1-5, with D possibly being TRBD1 (5 bases). This CDR3 has 13 residues. V was trimmed by 5 bases and J by 8 bases, leaving 13 bases between them. Germline assignment: CDR1 SGHTA and CDR2 FQGNSA. The CDR3: CASSRGVGEPQHF. The DNA for the CDR3 is TGTGCCAGCAGCCGGGGGGTGGGGGAGCCCCAGCATTTT.

The chain couples TRBV11-2 to TRBJ1-5, with a tentative D call TRBD1 (5 bases). Germline V gives CDR1 SGHAT, CDR2 FQNNGV. Trimming pared 6 bases from V and 9 bases from J, leaving 15 bases between. CDR3 size: 13 residues. The CDR3 DNA sequence: TGTGCCAGCAGTGAGGCGGGGCTGCGGCCCCAGCATTTT. Translating gives CASSEAGLRPQHF.

This clone turned up a few times. This chain joins TRBV29-1 and TRBJ2-7; maybe TRBD1 (6 bases). This CDR3 is built from 12 residues. Trimming removed 3 bases from V and 3 bases from J, with 9 bases in between. Germline CDR1 reads SQVTM; CDR2 reads ANQGSEA. Written as DNA, the CDR3 is TGCAGCGTTGATGGCAGGGGCTACGAGCAGTACTTC. Amino acids: CSVDGRGYEQYF.

The V gene is TRBV2, the J gene TRBJ1-1; unclear D gene. The germline gives CDR1 SNHLY, CDR2 FYNNEI. Between the trimmed V and J ends, which lost 2 bases and 1 base, there was a span of 8 bases. The CDR3 is made up of 14 amino acids. CDR3: CASSELSRNTEAFF. The CDR3 nucleotides are TGTGCCAGCAGTGAACTTTCCCGGAACACTGAAGCTTTCTTT.

This clone was detected once. This chain's CDR3 is CASSLRELNEQYF. CDR3 DNA: TGTGCCAGCAGTTTACGGGAGTTGAACGAGCAGTACTTC. This chain connects TRBV12-3 or TRBV12-4 to TRBJ2-7; possibly TRBD2 for D (6 bases). V gave up 2 bases and J gave up 5 bases, with 10 bases separating them. The CDR3 has 13 amino acids.